This is a list of T cell receptor beta chains from one sample in a study of blood T cell repertoires in COVID-19. Clones were sequenced by immunoSEQ multiplex PCR, and TCRdb holds only the in-frame ones, with some missing. The sample has 150,000 to 200,000 clones; 80% to 95% are singletons. The sequenced sample was peripheral blood. The receptor set was obtained from a man younger than 40 with COVID-19, enrolled during active disease. The CDR3 runs from the conserved cysteine through the conserved F or W.

J gene,V gene,CDR3 protein
TRBJ1-2,TRBV18,CASSPSVGLSYGYTF
TRBJ2-3,TRBV19,CASRGLYRGDTQYF
TRBJ2-3,TRBV11-3,CASSRQEKDTQYF
TRBJ2-3,TRBV5-6,CASSRLAGEGGTDTQYF
TRBJ1-6,TRBV28,CASLVGGTANSPLHF
TRBJ2-4,TRBV5-1,CASSLRGAKNIQYF
TRBJ1-2,TRBV9,CASSVATGGEGYTF
TRBJ2-7,TRBV6-5,CASSYLSGDSYEQYF
TRBJ2-1,TRBV5-1,CASSPGQGAYNEQFF
TRBJ2-3,TRBV6-5,CASSRSGQGADTQYF
TRBJ2-1,TRBV19,CASSITGYRGSNEQFF
TRBJ1-3,TRBV18,CASSSNRVSSGNTIYF
TRBJ2-3,TRBV24-1,CATSDPNTDTQYF
TRBJ1-5,TRBV28,CASSFSRSNQPQHF
TRBJ1-4,TRBV27,CASSLYRTGSLSKLFF
TRBJ1-1,TRBV28,CASSFVTGSMGNTEAFF
TRBJ1-2,TRBV24-1,CATSARTGLGANYGYTF
TRBJ2-1,TRBV5-1,CASSLWGSREGQDEQFF
TRBJ2-2,TRBV28,CASRYLGQPEGELFF
TRBJ2-1,TRBV5-1,CASSPLPSGSLNEQFF
TRBJ2-1,TRBV7-9,CASSFAGANNEQFF
TRBJ2-1,TRBV2,CASTPRTSALQSEQFF
TRBJ1-2,TRBV5-6,CASSVDRGANYGYTF
TRBJ1-4,TRBV7-9,CASSLTTTAASNEKLFF
TRBJ2-5,TRBV19,CASSSGGEYQETQYF
TRBJ2-3,TRBV7-9,CASSLNLAGFTDTQYF
TRBJ2-7,TRBV27,CASSLFGDTYEQYF
TRBJ1-1,TRBV6-2/TRBV6-3,CASSYSVTGAFF
TRBJ2-5,TRBV6-2/TRBV6-3,CASSGTGQETQYF
TRBJ1-4,TRBV7-2,CASSRSGAANEKLFF
TRBJ2-7,TRBV6-1,CASSEPVYEQYF
TRBJ2-6,TRBV27,CASSTFTGAGANVLTF
TRBJ2-5,TRBV15,CATSRAGGGGETQYF
TRBJ1-1,TRBV4-3,CASSPTLLDRGLLDTEAFF
TRBJ1-2,TRBV10-3,CAISEGTGKIYGYTF
TRBJ2-1,TRBV7-3,CASSTVSSGFNEQFF
TRBJ2-3,TRBV4-2,CASSQELAGGPDTQYF